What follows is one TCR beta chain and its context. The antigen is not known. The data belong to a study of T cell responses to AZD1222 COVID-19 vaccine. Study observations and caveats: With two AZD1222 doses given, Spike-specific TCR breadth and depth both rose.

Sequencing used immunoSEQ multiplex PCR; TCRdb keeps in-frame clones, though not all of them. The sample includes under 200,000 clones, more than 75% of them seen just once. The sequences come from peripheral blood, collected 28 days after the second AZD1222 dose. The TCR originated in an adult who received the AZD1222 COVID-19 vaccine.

The CDR3 loop reads CASSMLARLQRYEQYF. In DNA, the CDR3 is TGTGCCAGTAGTATGCTCGCCCGACTCCAACGCTACGAGCAGTACTTC. This chain joins TRBV19 and TRBJ2-7; D not certain. Trimming shortened V by 3 bases and J by 3 bases, and 18 bases separated the two germline ends. The CDR3 is made up of 16 amino acids. CDR1 and CDR2 (germline): LNHDA, SQIVND (reference sequence).